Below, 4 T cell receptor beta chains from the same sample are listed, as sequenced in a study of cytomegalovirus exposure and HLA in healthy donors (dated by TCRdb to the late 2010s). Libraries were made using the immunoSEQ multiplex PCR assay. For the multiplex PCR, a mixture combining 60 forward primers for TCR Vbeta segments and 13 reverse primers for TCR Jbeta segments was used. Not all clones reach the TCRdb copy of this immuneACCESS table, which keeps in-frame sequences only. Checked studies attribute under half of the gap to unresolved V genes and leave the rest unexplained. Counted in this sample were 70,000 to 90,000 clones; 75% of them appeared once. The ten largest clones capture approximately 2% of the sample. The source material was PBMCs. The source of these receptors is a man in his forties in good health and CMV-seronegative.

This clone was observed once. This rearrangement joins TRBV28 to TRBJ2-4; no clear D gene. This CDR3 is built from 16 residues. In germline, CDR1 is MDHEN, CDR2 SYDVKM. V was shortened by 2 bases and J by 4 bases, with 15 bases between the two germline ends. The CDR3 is CASSLTVPGRKNIQYF. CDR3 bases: TGTGCCAGCAGTTTAACTGTACCGGGTAGAAAAAACATTCAGTACTTC.

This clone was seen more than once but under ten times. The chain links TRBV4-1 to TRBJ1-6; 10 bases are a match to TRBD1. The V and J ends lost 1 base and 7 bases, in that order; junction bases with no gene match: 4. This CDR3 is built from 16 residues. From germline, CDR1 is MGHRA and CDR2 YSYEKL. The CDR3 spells CASSQARGQGNSPLHF. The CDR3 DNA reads TGCGCCAGCAGCCAAGCTAGGGGACAGGGGAATTCACCCCTCCACTTT.

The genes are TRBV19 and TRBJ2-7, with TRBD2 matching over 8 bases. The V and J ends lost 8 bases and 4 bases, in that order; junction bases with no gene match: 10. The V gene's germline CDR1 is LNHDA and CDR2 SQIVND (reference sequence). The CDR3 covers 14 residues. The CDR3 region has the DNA TGTGCCAGTTCTCCGGGAGGGATATTTTACGAGCAGTACTTC. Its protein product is CASSPGGIFYEQYF. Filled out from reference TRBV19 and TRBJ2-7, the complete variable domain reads DGGITQSPKYLFRKEGQNVTLSCEQNLNHDAMYWYRQDPGQGLRLIYYSQIVNDFQKGDIAEGYSVSREKKESFPLTVTSAQKNPTAFYLCASSPGGIFYEQYFGPGTRLTVT.

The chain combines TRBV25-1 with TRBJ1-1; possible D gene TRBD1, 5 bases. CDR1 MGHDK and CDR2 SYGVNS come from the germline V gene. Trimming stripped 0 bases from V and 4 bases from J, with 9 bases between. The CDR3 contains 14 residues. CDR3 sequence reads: CASSEYQGGTEAFF. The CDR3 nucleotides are TGTGCCAGCAGTGAATACCAGGGTGGCACTGAAGCTTTCTTT.